The rows below give T cell receptor beta chains drawn from one sample of a study of blood T cell repertoires in COVID-19. Data came from immunoSEQ multiplex PCR; TCRdb stores just in-frame clones and leaves some out. Among over 200,000 clones listed, 83% were seen once. Sequenced: peripheral blood. Every receptor here comes from a woman aged 40 to 50 with active or convalescent COVID-19. The CDR3 runs from the conserved cysteine through the conserved F or W. D genes are given only for firm matches. Some rows mark clone size as missing; the rest say once, few, many or name a class of expanded clone.

j_call | v_call | clone_size | d_call | cdr3_nt | cdr3_aa
TRBJ1-5 | TRBV4-1 | once | TRBD1 | TGCGCCAGCAGCCATCAACAGGGGGAACAGCCCCAGCATTTT | CASSHQQGEQPQHF
TRBJ2-2 | TRBV10-2 | few | TRBD2 | TGCGCCAGCTCACAGAGCGGGATGAACACCGGGGAGCTGTTTTTT | CASSQSGMNTGELFF
TRBJ1-3 | TRBV5-6 | - | - | TGTGCCAGCACCCCAGGAGGGCACTCTGGAAACACCATATATTTT | CASTPGGHSGNTIYF
TRBJ1-1 | TRBV7-9 | once | - | TGTGCCAGCAGCTTAAATCTCAACCGACTTTCTGAAGCTTTCTTT | CASSLNLNRLSEAFF
TRBJ2-1 | TRBV11-2 | few | TRBD2 | TGTGCCAGCAGCTCCCATGGTAGCGGGTCTGGCTCCTACAATGAGCAGTTCTTC | CASSSHGSGSGSYNEQFF
TRBJ2-5 | TRBV7-3 | - | TRBD2 | TGTGCCAGCAGCTTAGGGCTAGCGGGTCAAGAGACCCAGTACTTC | CASSLGLAGQETQYF
TRBJ2-2 | TRBV5-4 | - | TRBD2 | TGTGCCAGCAGCTTGGCCCAGCGGGAGGACACCGGGGAGCTGTTTTTT | CASSLAQREDTGELFF
TRBJ1-2 | TRBV11-3 | - | - | TGTGCCAGCAGCTTAGAACCGGAGGGTCAATTTCCTGGCTACACCTTC | CASSLEPEGQFPGYTF
TRBJ2-7 | TRBV6-2/TRBV6-3 | - | TRBD2 | TGTGCCAGCAGTTACCTCGGACTAGACTACGAGCAGTACTTC | CASSYLGLDYEQYF
TRBJ1-2 | TRBV5-6 | - | TRBD1 | TGTGCCAGCAGTAGGTCGGGACAGGGTATCTATGGCTACACCTTC | CASSRSGQGIYGYTF
TRBJ1-5 | TRBV19 | few | - | TGTGCCAGTACCGTTCGCGTGGGGGACTATAGCAATCAGCCCCAGCATTTT | CASTVRVGDYSNQPQHF
TRBJ2-1 | TRBV30 | - | TRBD2 | TGTGCCTGGAGTGTATCCGGGACTAGATCTTTCTTTAGTGAGCAGTTCTTC | CAWSVSGTRSFFSEQFF
TRBJ1-5 | TRBV7-8 | - | - | TGTGCCAGCAGCTTAGAGGGACTTAAGTTCAATCAGCCCCAGCATTTT | CASSLEGLKFNQPQHF
TRBJ2-2 | TRBV11-3 | - | - | TGTGCCAGCGACAGGACCGGGGAGCTGTTTTTT | CASDRTGELFF
TRBJ1-3 | TRBV5-8 | few | - | TGTGCCAGCAGCTCGGGGAGCCGCGGAAACACCATATATTTT | CASSSGSRGNTIYF
TRBJ1-2 | TRBV7-8 | - | TRBD1 | TGTGCCAGCAGCCCGAGGACAGGCGAACATGGCTACACCTTC | CASSPRTGEHGYTF
TRBJ2-1 | TRBV23-1 | once | TRBD2 | TGCGCCACTCCCGGTGGGGTAGCGGGAGCAAATGAGCAGTTCTTC | CATPGGVAGANEQFF
TRBJ2-1 | TRBV6-1 | - | TRBD2 | TGTGCCAGCAGTGAAATGCCTAGCGGGAGGGGTAATGAGCAGTTCTTC | CASSEMPSGRGNEQFF
TRBJ1-1 | TRBV19 | once | TRBD1 | TGTGCCAGTACCGGGACAGGGAGGCGGAACACTGAAGCTTTCTTT | CASTGTGRRNTEAFF
TRBJ2-7 | TRBV2 | - | - | TGTGCCAGCATCCAGGGCTACGAGCAGTACTTC | CASIQGYEQYF
TRBJ1-2 | TRBV3-1/TRBV3-2 | - | TRBD1 | TGTGCCAGCAGCCAGAGCGACAGGGGGCTAGGTGGCTACACCTTC | CASSQSDRGLGGYTF
TRBJ1-2 | TRBV19 | few | - | TGTGCCAGTAGTATAGAGACAAGCGGCGGCTACACCTTC | CASSIETSGGYTF
TRBJ2-2 | TRBV4-1 | once | TRBD1 | TGCGCCAGCGCCACACAGGGGGGTGCCGGGGAGCTGTTTTTT | CASATQGGAGELFF
TRBJ1-5 | TRBV6-2/TRBV6-3 | - | - | TGTGCCAGCAGTTACCACGGGACTCAGGATCAGCCCCAGCATTTT | CASSYHGTQDQPQHF